A selection of T cell receptor beta chains follows, all from one sample in a study of T cell repertoires in cytomegalovirus infection. No antigen has been assigned to these receptors. One entry per CDR3 protein results from TCRdb running MiXCR on the reads. Altogether approximately 150,000 distinct CDR3 sequences are present, 20% to 25% being singletons, with the ten largest covering around a quarter. The source material was CD8+ T cells from cultured PBMCs, sampled from culture after CMV antigen stimulation. All receptors derive from a human donor in good health (CMV status not recorded). Some clones in this sample may be carry-over from other donors' samples. The CDR3 runs from the conserved cysteine through the conserved F or W. The order of the fields is CDR3 DNA, CDR3 protein, D gene, V gene, clone size, J gene. D genes are given only for firm matches. For some rows the clone size is stated as once, few or many, or as a class when expanded; others skip it.

TGTGCCACCAGTGATAACAGGGGGAGAGATACGCGGCCCAGTACGCAGTATTTT,CATSDNRGRDTRPSTQYF,TRBD1,TRBV24-1,few,TRBJ2-3
TGTGCCAGCAGTTACTCCGGCAGGTTATATGGCTACACCTTC,CASSYSGRLYGYTF,-,TRBV6-2/TRBV6-3,-,TRBJ1-2
TGTGCCAGAGGGGGGGGTGCCAACTCTGGAAACACCATATATTTT,CARGGGANSGNTIYF,-,TRBV7-9,-,TRBJ1-3
TGTGCCAGCAGGTCCGCAGGGGCTGGGGCCAACGGCCTGACTTTC,CASRSAGAGANGLTF,-,TRBV7-3,-,TRBJ2-6
TGTGCCAGCAGCTTAGGGTCGTACCAAGAGACCCAGTACTTC,CASSLGSYQETQYF,-,TRBV7-6,-,TRBJ2-5
TGTGCCAGCAGCTTAGGACCCCGTGAATTCTACAATGAGCAGTTCTTC,CASSLGPREFYNEQFF,-,TRBV11-3,few,TRBJ2-1
TGTGCCAGCAGCTTATTCGGTGACTCTGGAAACACCATATATTTT,CASSLFGDSGNTIYF,-,TRBV7-6,-,TRBJ1-3
TGTGCTAGTGGTCCACCCGGGACAACTTGGGGTAGCAATCAGCCCCAGCATTTT,CASGPPGTTWGSNQPQHF,-,TRBV12-5,-,TRBJ1-5
TGTGCCAGCAGCTTAAGTGGGGTCAGGGCCACCTCTGGAAACACCATATATTTT,CASSLSGVRATSGNTIYF,-,TRBV7-2,many,TRBJ1-3
TGCGCCAGCAGCCAAGTTCGGACAGGGGGGAATGAGCAGTTCTTC,CASSQVRTGGNEQFF,TRBD1,TRBV4-1,-,TRBJ2-1
TGTGCCATACAGGGGGTTGATAATTCACCCCTCCACTTT,CAIQGVDNSPLHF,TRBD1,TRBV10-3,-,TRBJ1-6
TGCGCCAGCAGCCAAGGCGGGACTAGTCACACAGATACGCAGTATTTT,CASSQGGTSHTDTQYF,TRBD2,TRBV4-3,-,TRBJ2-3
TGTGCCAGCAGCTTGGCAGCTTCAGGCTACACCTTC,CASSLAASGYTF,-,TRBV13,-,TRBJ1-2
TGTGCCAGCAGCTTGGCCGAAAGCCACGAGCAGTACTTC,CASSLAESHEQYF,-,TRBV5-6,-,TRBJ2-7
TGCGCCAGCAGCCAAGATACAACAGGGCAACGCACAGATACGCAGTATTTT,CASSQDTTGQRTDTQYF,-,TRBV4-1,-,TRBJ2-3
TGTGCCAGCAGCTCCCTGACAGAAGAGACCCAGTACTTC,CASSSLTEETQYF,-,TRBV7-9,few,TRBJ2-5
TGCAGTGCTAGAGCCAGGGTAATGACTCAGGAAAAACTGTTTTTT,CSARARVMTQEKLFF,-,TRBV20-1,-,TRBJ1-4
TGTGCCAGCACCCCGGGGGGGGCAACTGAAAAACTGTTTTTT,CASTPGGATEKLFF,-,TRBV7-9,-,TRBJ1-4
TGTGCCAGTAGTACCCAAGGACGGGGCCGGGGGTACACTGAAGCTTTCTTT,CASSTQGRGRGYTEAFF,-,TRBV19,-,TRBJ1-1
TGTGCCAGCAGCTCGGCGGGACAGCGAGATCAGCCCCAGCATTTT,CASSSAGQRDQPQHF,TRBD1,TRBV7-8,few,TRBJ1-5
TGTGCCAGCAGCCCAGGGACTAGCAACGAGCAGTACTTC,CASSPGTSNEQYF,TRBD2,TRBV7-8,-,TRBJ2-7
TGTGCCAGCAGTTCCGTCACGAAGGGCAATCAGCCCCAGCATTTT,CASSSVTKGNQPQHF,-,TRBV27,-,TRBJ1-5
TGTGCCAGCAGCTTAACGGAACAGAGCTACGAGCAGTACTTC,CASSLTEQSYEQYF,-,TRBV7-2,few,TRBJ2-7
TGCGCCAGCAGCCAAGTTCGAGGGGGAGACGAGCAGTACTTC,CASSQVRGGDEQYF,-,TRBV4-1,few,TRBJ2-7
TGTGCCAGCAGCGGATACAGGGATTTGAACACCGGGGAGCTGTTTTTT,CASSGYRDLNTGELFF,-,TRBV11-2,-,TRBJ2-2
TGTGCCAGCAGTTACGGAAGGGACAATGAGCAGTTCTTC,CASSYGRDNEQFF,-,TRBV6-2/TRBV6-3,-,TRBJ2-1
TGTGCTAGTGGTTGGGACGGTAACACTGAAGCTTTCTTT,CASGWDGNTEAFF,-,TRBV12-5,-,TRBJ1-1
TGTGCCAGCAGCGTATCTAGCGGGGGCCCCTACGAGCAGTACTTC,CASSVSSGGPYEQYF,TRBD2,TRBV9,few,TRBJ2-7
TGCAGCGTTTCGGGGAGCTCCTACGAGCAGTACTTC,CSVSGSSYEQYF,-,TRBV29-1,many,TRBJ2-7